A single sample gave rise to the 12 T cell receptor beta chains below, sequenced in a study of blood T cells in healthy people across ages (dated by TCRdb to the mid-2010s). Receptor libraries were prepared by 5' RACE. Sequencing instrument: Illumina HiSeq 2500. A second roughly 6 to 12 cycle PCR used a sample-barcoded 5' primer and a J-beta primer mix. Using fastp trimming at Q25 and MiXCR clonotype assembly, TCRdb reanalyzed the public sequencing data and kept in-frame beta chains. Rows matching on CDR3 protein sequence are summarized as one entry with the most common DNA and genes. The sample table records approximately 1,000,000 distinct CDR3 sequences; more than 35% of these occur just once. Around 18% of the sample comes from the top ten. The sequencing sample was made of blood. The receptors were sampled from a woman aged 60 to 75 in good health.

This clonotype was counted only a few times. The gene calls are TRBV5-6 and TRBJ2-3; a weak D match, TRBD1 (6 bases). The CDR3 consists of 14 residues. Germline V gives CDR1 SGHDT, CDR2 YYEEEE. Trimming removed 2 bases at V and 4 bases at J, with 11 bases between. The CDR3 loop reads CASSFQGLPDTQYF. DNA of the CDR3: TGTGCCAGCAGCTTTCAGGGGTTACCAGATACGCAGTATTTT.

In this sample, this clonotype turned up many times. CDR3 protein: CASSLNPSHEQYF. CDR3 coding DNA: TGTGCCAGCAGCTTAAACCCGTCGCACGAGCAGTACTTC. This chain joins TRBV7-2 and TRBJ2-5; the D is unclear. The closer fit of TRBJ2-7 to the DNA end suggests the J call may be wrong. Germline CDR1 is SGHTA and CDR2 is FQGNSA. This CDR3 comprises 13 residues.

The genes are TRBV18 and TRBJ2-5, with D perhaps TRBD1 or TRBD2 (6 bases each). Trimming shortened V by 6 bases and J by 11 bases, and 25 bases separated the two germline ends. Germline V gene sequence: CDR1 KGHSH, CDR2 LQKENI. This CDR3 is built from 15 residues. In DNA, the CDR3 is TGTGCCAGCTCCTACGGGCTGGGGGGCTACAATGAGCAGTACTTC. Translation gives CASSYGLGGYNEQYF.

The V and J genes are TRBV7-6 and TRBJ1-1, with 7 bases aligning to TRBD1. The CDR3 has 14 amino acids. The junction had 4 bases not matched to a gene; V was cut back by 2 bases and J by 4 bases. The germline CDR1 and CDR2 sequences are SGHVS and FNYEAQ. CDR3 region: CASSLISGGTEAFF. CDR3 bases: TGTGCCAGCAGCTTAATTTCAGGGGGCACTGAAGCTTTCTTT. Drawing the rest from reference TRBV7-6 and TRBJ1-1, the complete variable domain is GAGVSQSPRYKVTKRGQDVALRCDPISGHVSLYWYRQALGQGPEFLTYFNYEAQQDKSGLPNDRFSAERPEGSISTLTIQRTEQRDSAMYRCASSLISGGTEAFFGQGTRLTVV.

The V call is TRBV7-9, the J call TRBJ2-5, with 7 bases lining up with TRBD1. Germline V CDR1 and CDR2: SEHNR, FQNEAQ (reference sequence). The V gene end was trimmed by 5 bases and the J gene end by 5 bases; junction bases not matched to a gene: 14. This CDR3 is built from 16 residues. The CDR3, as DNA: TGTGCCAGCAGCCCCCTGGCACAGGGGATCTGGGAGACCCAGTACTTC. It codes for CASSPLAQGIWETQYF.

The chain carries TRBV7-8 and TRBJ1-5; the D gene is possibly TRBD1 (6 bases). The CDR3 totals 15 residues. Looked up from germline, CDR1 is SGHVS and CDR2 is FQNEAQ. V gave up 5 bases and J gave up 7 bases, with 18 bases separating them. The CDR3 spells CASSPYLTGGQPQHF. CDR3 nucleotides: TGTGCCAGCAGCCCATACCTAACGGGGGGCCAGCCCCAGCATTTT.

The J gene is TRBJ2-2, the V gene TRBV5-6; TRBD2 aligns across 11 bases. Germline CDR1 SGHDT, CDR2 YYEEEE. Losses at the gene ends were 0 bases for V and 1 base for J; bases not matched to a gene: 2. This CDR3 contains 17 residues. Here the CDR3 reads CASSLGGLAVNTGELFF. For the CDR3, the DNA is TGTGCCAGCAGCTTGGGGGGACTAGCGGTGAACACCGGGGAGCTGTTTTTT.

This clonotype was counted many times. This chain uses TRBV5-5 with TRBJ2-1; D may correspond to TRBD1 or TRBD2 (5 bases each). Trimming took off 4 bases at V and 10 bases at J, with 24 bases between the two ends. The CDR3 is 16 residues long. From germline, CDR1 is SGHKS and CDR2 YYEKEE (reference sequence). The CDR3 region is CASSPLGDQISSEQFF. CDR3 bases: TGTGCCAGCAGCCCTCTAGGGGACCAAATATCCTCCGAGCAGTTCTTC. Full variable domain (remainder filled in from reference TRBV5-5 and TRBJ2-1): DAGVTQSPTHLIKTRGQQVTLRCSPISGHKSVSWYQQVLGQGPQFIFQYYEKEERGRGNFPDRFSARQFPNYSSELNVNALLLGDSALYLCASSPLGDQISSEQFFGPGTRLTVL.

The V gene is TRBV25-1, the J gene TRBJ2-5, with 7 bases identical to TRBD2. The CDR3 covers 15 residues. Losses at the gene ends were 3 bases for V and 0 bases for J; bases not matched to a gene: 4. Germline-derived CDR1 and CDR2 are MGHDK and SYGVNS. CDR3 nucleotide sequence: TGTGCCAGCAGTGATGAGGGGAGGGACCAAGAGACCCAGTACTTC. Protein sequence: CASSDEGRDQETQYF.

V gene TRBV6-5 combines with J gene TRBJ2-5; 11 positions agree with TRBD2. The CDR3 totals 15 residues. In germline, CDR1 is MNHEY, CDR2 SVGAGI. The trim removed 6 bases at V and 4 bases at J, leaving 7 bases unmatched. Here the CDR3 DNA reads TGTGCCAGCAGCATAGCGGGAGGGCTTGGAGAGACCCAGTACTTC. Amino acids: CASSIAGGLGETQYF.

Of note for this clonotype: An end of the junction does not agree with germline; a read error may underlie this. The rearrangement joins TRBV7-9 to TRBJ2-1; D gene uncertain. The CDR3 totals 11 residues. Germline CDR1 is SEHNR and CDR2 is FQNEAQ (reference sequence). The CDR3 spells CASSPNKEQFF. Here the CDR3 DNA reads TGTGCCAGCAGTCCAAACAAGGAGCAGTTCTTC.

This clonotype was seen only a few times. This chain connects TRBV7-2 to TRBJ2-3; tentative D call: TRBD2 (6 bases). The ends were cut back, 5 bases at V and 4 bases at J, with 10 bases in the middle. The CDR3 is made up of 13 amino acids. Germline-derived CDR1 and CDR2 are SGHTA and FQGNSA. The chain's CDR3 is CASSLWEADTQYF. The CDR3 nucleotides are TGTGCCAGCAGCCTATGGGAGGCAGATACGCAGTATTTT.